This T cell receptor (beta chain) was sequenced during a study of blood T cell repertoires in COVID-19. On the study more broadly: Samples representing acute and convalescent COVID-19 were sourced from the United States, Italy and Spain. PBMCs, B-cell-depleted T cells, or T cells were the source of the cDNA or gDNA that made up the material.

V was shortened by 4 bases and J by 8 bases, with 8 bases between the two germline ends. The CDR3 covers 11 residues. The V gene's germline CDR1 is SNHLY and CDR2 FYNNEI. The data were produced by immunoSEQ multiplex PCR, yet TCRdb's version contains in-frame clones alone and is incomplete. The table lists hundreds of thousands of clones, around 88% of them singletons. Material for sequencing was peripheral blood. This chain joins TRBV2 and TRBJ1-1; D unresolved. The sequence was collected from a woman aged 25 to 39 who had recovered from COVID-19. CDR3 residues: CASSVGGEAFF. CDR3 nucleotide sequence: TGTGCCAGCAGTGTCGGCGGGGAAGCTTTCTTT.